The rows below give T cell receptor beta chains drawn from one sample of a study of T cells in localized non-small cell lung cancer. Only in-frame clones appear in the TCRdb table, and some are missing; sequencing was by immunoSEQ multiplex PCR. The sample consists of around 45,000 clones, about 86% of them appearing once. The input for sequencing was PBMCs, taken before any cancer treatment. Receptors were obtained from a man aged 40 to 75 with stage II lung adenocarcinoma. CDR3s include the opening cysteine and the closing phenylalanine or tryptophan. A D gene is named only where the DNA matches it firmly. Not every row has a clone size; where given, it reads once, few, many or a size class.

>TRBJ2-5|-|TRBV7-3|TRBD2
CASSLMGRGTRQETQYF
TGTGCCAGCAGCTTAATGGGGCGGGGGACCCGCCAAGAGACCCAGTACTTC
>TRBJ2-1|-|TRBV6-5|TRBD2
CASSYVSGGDNEQFF
TGTGCCAGCAGTTACGTTAGCGGGGGTGACAATGAGCAGTTCTTC
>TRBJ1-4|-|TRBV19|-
CASSPGTLHTEKLFF
TGTGCCAGTAGTCCCGGGACTTTACATACTGAAAAACTGTTTTTT
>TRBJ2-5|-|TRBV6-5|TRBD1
CASNRQGGRETQYF
TGTGCCAGCAACCGACAGGGGGGCAGGGAGACCCAGTACTTC
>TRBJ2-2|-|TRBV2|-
CASSGARQGMIGGELFF
TGTGCCAGCAGTGGGGCCCGGCAGGGGATGATAGGCGGGGAGCTGTTTTTT
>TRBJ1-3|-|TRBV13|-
CASSYTVSGNTIYF
TGTGCCAGCAGCTATACCGTGTCTGGAAACACCATATATTTT
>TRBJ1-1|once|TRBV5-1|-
CASSLDQATMNTEAFF
TGCGCCAGCAGCTTGGACCAGGCCACGATGAACACTGAAGCTTTCTTT
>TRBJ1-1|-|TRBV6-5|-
CASSRTGQTNTEAFF
TGTGCCAGCAGTCGGACGGGACAAACGAACACTGAAGCTTTCTTT
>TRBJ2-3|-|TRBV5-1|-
CASSGLYTDTQYF
TGCGCCAGCAGTGGACTCTACACAGATACGCAGTATTTT
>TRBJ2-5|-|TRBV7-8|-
CASSPWTGSQETQYF
TGTGCCAGCAGCCCTTGGACGGGAAGCCAAGAGACCCAGTACTTC
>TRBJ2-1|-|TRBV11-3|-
CASSLGGEYNEQFF
TGTGCCAGCAGCTTAGGCGGGGAGTACAATGAGCAGTTCTTC
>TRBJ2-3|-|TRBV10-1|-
CASSVGGNTDTQYF
TGCGCCAGCAGTGTTGGAGGGAACACAGATACGCAGTATTTT
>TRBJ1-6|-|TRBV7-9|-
CASSTHRSLGDSPLHF
TGTGCCAGCAGCACTCACAGGAGTCTAGGGGATTCACCCCTCCACTTT
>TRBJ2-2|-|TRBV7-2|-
CASSPSPATGELFF
TGTGCCAGCAGCCCTTCGCCGGCCACCGGGGAGCTGTTTTTT
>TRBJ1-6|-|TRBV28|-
CASSPVAYNSPLHF
TGTGCCAGCAGTCCCGTCGCCTATAATTCACCCCTCCACTTT
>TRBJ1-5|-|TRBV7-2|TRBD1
CASSLVFRGFSNQPQHF
TGTGCCAGCAGCTTAGTTTTCAGGGGGTTTAGCAATCAGCCCCAGCATTTT